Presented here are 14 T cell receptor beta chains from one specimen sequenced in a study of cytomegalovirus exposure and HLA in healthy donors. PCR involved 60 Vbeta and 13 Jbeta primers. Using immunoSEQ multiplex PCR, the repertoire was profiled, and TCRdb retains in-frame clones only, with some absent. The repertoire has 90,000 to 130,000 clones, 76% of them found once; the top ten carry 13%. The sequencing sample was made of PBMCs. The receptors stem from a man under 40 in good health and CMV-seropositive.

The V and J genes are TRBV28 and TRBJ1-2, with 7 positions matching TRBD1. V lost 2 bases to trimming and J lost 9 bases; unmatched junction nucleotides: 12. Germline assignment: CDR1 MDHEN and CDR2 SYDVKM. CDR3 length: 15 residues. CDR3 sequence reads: CASSLRGVGGASYTF. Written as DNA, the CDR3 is TGTGCCAGCAGTTTACGGGGAGTAGGGGGCGCGAGCTACACCTTC.

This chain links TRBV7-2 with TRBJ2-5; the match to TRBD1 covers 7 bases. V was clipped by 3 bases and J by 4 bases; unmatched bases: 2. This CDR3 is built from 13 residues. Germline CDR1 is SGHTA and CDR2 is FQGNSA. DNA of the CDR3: TGTGCCAGCAGCTTCGGGACAGTAGAGACCCAGTACTTC. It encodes CASSFGTVETQYF.

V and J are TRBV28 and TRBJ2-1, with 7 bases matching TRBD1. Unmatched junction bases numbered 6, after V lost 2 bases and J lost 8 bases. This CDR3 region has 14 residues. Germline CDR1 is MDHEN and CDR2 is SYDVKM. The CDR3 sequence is CASSLVQGDDEQFF. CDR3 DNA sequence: TGTGCCAGCAGTTTAGTTCAGGGGGACGATGAGCAGTTCTTC.

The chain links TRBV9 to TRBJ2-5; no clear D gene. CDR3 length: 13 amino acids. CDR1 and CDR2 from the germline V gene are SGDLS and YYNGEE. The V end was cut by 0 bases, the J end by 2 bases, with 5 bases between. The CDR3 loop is CASSVAPQETQYF. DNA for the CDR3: TGTGCCAGCAGCGTAGCCCCTCAAGAGACCCAGTACTTC.

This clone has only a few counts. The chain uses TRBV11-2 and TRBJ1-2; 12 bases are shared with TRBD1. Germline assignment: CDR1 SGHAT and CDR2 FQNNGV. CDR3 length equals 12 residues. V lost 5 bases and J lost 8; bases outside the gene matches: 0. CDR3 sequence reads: CASSGTGGGYTF. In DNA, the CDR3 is TGTGCCAGCAGCGGGACAGGGGGCGGCTACACCTTC.

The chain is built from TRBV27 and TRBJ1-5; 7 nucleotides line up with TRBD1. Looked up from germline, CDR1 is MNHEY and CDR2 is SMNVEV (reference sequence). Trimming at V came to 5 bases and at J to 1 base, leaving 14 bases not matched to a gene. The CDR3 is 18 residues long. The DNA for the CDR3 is TGTGCCAGCAGTCCCATAGCCTCCGGGACAGAGAGCAATCAGCCCCAGCATTTT. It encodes CASSPIASGTESNQPQHF.

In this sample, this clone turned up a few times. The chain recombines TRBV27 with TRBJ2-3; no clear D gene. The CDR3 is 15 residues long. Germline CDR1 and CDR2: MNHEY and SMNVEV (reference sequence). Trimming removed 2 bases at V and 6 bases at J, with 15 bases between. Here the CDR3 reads CASSLGYSLADTQYF. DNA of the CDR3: TGTGCCAGCAGTTTAGGCTACAGCTTGGCGGATACGCAGTATTTT.

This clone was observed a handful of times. CDR3 residues: CASGLTISGGCDEQFF. The CDR3 region has the DNA TGTGCTAGTGGTTTGACAATTAGCGGGGGCTGTGATGAGCAGTTCTTC. This sequence joins TRBV12-5 and TRBJ2-1; 9 bases align to TRBD2. The J segment lost 8 bases and the V segment lost 2 bases, leaving 10 bases of the junction unmatched. Per germline, CDR1 LGHNT and CDR2 FRNRAP. CDR3 length: 16 amino acids.

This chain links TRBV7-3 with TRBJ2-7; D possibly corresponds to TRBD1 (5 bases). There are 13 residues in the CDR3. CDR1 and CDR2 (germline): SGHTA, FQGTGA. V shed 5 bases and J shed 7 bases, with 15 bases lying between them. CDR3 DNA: TGTGCCAGCAGCAAAGGGCAGGGTGAAGAGCAGTACTTC. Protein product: CASSKGQGEEQYF.

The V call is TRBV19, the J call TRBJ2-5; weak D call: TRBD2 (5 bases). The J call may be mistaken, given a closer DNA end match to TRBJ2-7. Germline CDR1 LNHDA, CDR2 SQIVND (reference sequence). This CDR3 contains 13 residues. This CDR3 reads CASSIYSGYEQYF. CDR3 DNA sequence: TGTGCCAGTAGTATCTACAGCGGCTACGAGCAGTACTTC.

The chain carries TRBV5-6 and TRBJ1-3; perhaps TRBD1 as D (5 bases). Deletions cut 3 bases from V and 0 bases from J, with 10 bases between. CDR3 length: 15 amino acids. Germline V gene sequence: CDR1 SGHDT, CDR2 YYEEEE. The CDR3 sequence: CASSSPGGSGNTIYF. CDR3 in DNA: TGTGCCAGCAGCTCTCCGGGGGGCTCTGGAAACACCATATATTTT.

CDR3 sequence: CASSRDTDNTDTQYF. CDR3 DNA: TGCGCCAGCAGCCGGGACACAGACAACACAGATACGCAGTATTTT. The chain recombines TRBV10-1 with TRBJ2-3; TRBD1 might be the D (6 bases). The CDR3 is 15 amino acids. V was pared by 6 bases and J by 2 bases, with 15 bases between. The germline gives CDR1 WNHNN, CDR2 SYGVQD (reference sequence).

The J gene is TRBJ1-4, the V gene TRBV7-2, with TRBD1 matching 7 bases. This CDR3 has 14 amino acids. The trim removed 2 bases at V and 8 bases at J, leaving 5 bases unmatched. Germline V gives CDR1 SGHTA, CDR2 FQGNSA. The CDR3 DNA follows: TGTGCCAGCAGCTTACAGGGGGGCGGCGAAAAACTGTTTTTT. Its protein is CASSLQGGGEKLFF.

The CDR3 DNA follows: TGTGCCAGCAGCTTATATCAGGCCGGGGAGCTGTTTTTT. Protein: CASSLYQAGELFF. The J gene is TRBJ2-2, the V gene TRBV7-9; D unresolved. Deletions cut 2 bases from V and 6 bases from J, with 7 bases between. The germline V gene encodes CDR1 SEHNR and CDR2 FQNEAQ (reference sequence). The CDR3 is made up of 13 amino acids.